A selection of T cell receptor beta chains follows, all from one sample in a study of T cell repertoires in cytomegalovirus infection. TCRdb analysed the reads with MiXCR anew, one entry per CDR3 protein. The repertoire holds fewer than 550,000 distinct CDR3 sequences, with approximately 30% as singletons. The specimen was PBMCs. These receptor sequences come from a human donor in good health (CMV status not recorded). Some clones in this sample may be carry-over from other donors' samples. Each CDR3 is given with its conserved first and last residue. D genes are given only for firm matches. A row's size may be missing; if present it is once, few, many or a size class.

size	V	J	D	CDR3	DNA
-	TRBV5-4	TRBJ2-5	TRBD1	CASSPSGTEETQYF	TGTGCCAGCAGCCCATCCGGGACAGAAGAGACCCAGTACTTC
-	TRBV11-2	TRBJ2-1	-	CASSLVPRGAHNEQFF	TGTGCCAGCAGCTTAGTTCCCCGCGGGGCCCACAATGAGCAGTTCTTC
-	TRBV7-6	TRBJ2-5	TRBD2	CASSSGLAGGRETQSF	TGTGCCAGCAGCTCGGGACTAGCGGGCGGTCGGGAGACCCAGTCCTTC
few	TRBV6-2/TRBV6-3	TRBJ2-2	TRBD1	CASSYGTGTGGTGELFF	TGTGCCAGCAGTTACGGGACCGGGACAGGGGGCACCGGGGAGCTGTTTTTT
-	TRBV28	TRBJ1-1	-	CASSFLPRGAFF	TGTGCCAGCAGTTTCCTGCCCAGGGGAGCTTTCTTT
few	TRBV6-6	TRBJ1-2	-	CASSRDSGVNGYTF	TGTGCCAGCAGCCGGGATTCTGGGGTCAATGGCTACACCTTC
few	TRBV6-6	TRBJ2-7	-	CASRKLDSYEQYF	TGTGCCAGCAGAAAACTAGACAGTTACGAGCAGTACTTC
-	TRBV7-9	TRBJ2-5	-	CSISLGSAQETQYF	TGTTCCATCAGCTTAGGGTCAGCTCAAGAGACCCAGTACTTC
-	TRBV10-2	TRBJ2-3	TRBD2	CASSEASLAGGTDTQYF	TGCGCCAGCAGTGAGGCATCCCTAGCGGGGGGCACAGATACGCAGTATTTT
-	TRBV7-6	TRBJ2-7	TRBD2	CASSPTSAYEQYF	TGTGCCAGCAGCCCTACTAGCGCCTACGAGCAGTACTTC
-	TRBV24-1	TRBJ2-1	TRBD2	CATSGAGGSGEQFF	TGTGCCACCAGTGGGGCGGGGGGATCGGGTGAGCAGTTCTTC
many	TRBV4-1	TRBJ2-1	TRBD2	CASSPRKGLAGGAPYNEQFF	TGCGCCAGCAGCCCCCGTAAGGGACTAGCGGGGGGCGCTCCGTACAATGAGCAGTTCTTC
-	TRBV6-2/TRBV6-3	TRBJ2-7	-	CASRPFTPYEQYF	TGTGCCAGCAGACCCTTTACCCCCTACGAGCAGTACTTC